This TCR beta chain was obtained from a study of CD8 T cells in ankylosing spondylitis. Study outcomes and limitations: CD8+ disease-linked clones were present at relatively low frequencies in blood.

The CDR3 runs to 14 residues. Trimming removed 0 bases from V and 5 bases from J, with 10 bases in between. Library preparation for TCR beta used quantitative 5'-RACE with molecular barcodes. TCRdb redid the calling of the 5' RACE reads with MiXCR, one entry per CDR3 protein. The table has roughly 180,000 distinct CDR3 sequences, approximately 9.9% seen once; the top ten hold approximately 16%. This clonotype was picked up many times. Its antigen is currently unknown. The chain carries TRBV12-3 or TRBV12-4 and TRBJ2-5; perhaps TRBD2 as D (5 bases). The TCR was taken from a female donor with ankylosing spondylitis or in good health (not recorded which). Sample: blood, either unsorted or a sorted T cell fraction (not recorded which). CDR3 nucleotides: TGTGCCAGCAGTTTAGCGTGGCCGGGGGAGACCCAGTACTTC. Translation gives CASSLAWPGETQYF.